This is a list of T cell receptor beta chains from one sample in a study of blood T cell repertoires in COVID-19. The protocol was immunoSEQ multiplex PCR, while the TCRdb copy is restricted to in-frame clones and leaves out a portion. This repertoire shows about 70,000 clones, more than 85% found once; its top ten account for less than 4%. The material sequenced was peripheral blood. Receptors were obtained from a man aged 65 to 85 with active COVID-19. Each CDR3 is given with its conserved first and last residue. Fields, in order: D gene, V gene, J gene, clone size, CDR3 DNA, CDR3 protein. A D gene is named only where the DNA matches it firmly. Expanded clones get a size class; other rows say once, few or many, or leave the size out.

>-|TRBV29-1|TRBJ1-4|-
TGCAGCGTTGAAGGGAGGGGTACTGAAAAACTGTTTTTT
CSVEGRGTEKLFF
>TRBD1|TRBV10-3|TRBJ2-6|-
TGTGCCATCAGTGTCGACAGGGGGCGGCCGTCTGGGGCCAACGTCCTGACTTTC
CAISVDRGRPSGANVLTF
>-|TRBV28|TRBJ2-1|-
TGTGCCAGCAGTTTATCACGGTACAATGAGCAGTTCTTC
CASSLSRYNEQFF
>TRBD2|TRBV5-1|TRBJ2-2|-
TGCGCCAGCAGCCCCCGTATAGCGGGGAACACCGGGGAGCTGTTTTTT
CASSPRIAGNTGELFF
>-|TRBV5-5|TRBJ1-6|-
TGTGCCAGCAGCCGGGCCCCCGGGGGCTCCTATAATTCACCCCTCCACTTT
CASSRAPGGSYNSPLHF
>TRBD2|TRBV7-8|TRBJ2-5|once
TGTGCCAGCAGCTTGGGAAAAAAGGGAGGGCCTGTCGGGGAGACCCAGTACTTC
CASSLGKKGGPVGETQYF
>TRBD1|TRBV4-2|TRBJ2-3|-
TGTGCCAGCAGCCCCCGGGACAGCGCCGCGGGCACAGATACGCAGTATTTT
CASSPRDSAAGTDTQYF
>TRBD1|TRBV5-4|TRBJ2-1|-
TGTGCCAGCAGCCCCCCCCCGGGACAGGGTGGCAATGAGCAGTTCTTC
CASSPPPGQGGNEQFF
>TRBD1|TRBV5-1|TRBJ2-5|-
TGCGCCAGCAGCCCGGGACAGGGAGTGACAGCCCAGTACTTC
CASSPGQGVTAQYF
>-|TRBV14|TRBJ2-3|-
TGTGCCAGCAGCCGTAGAGGCGGGGCCCGAGGCGCAGATACGCAGTATTTT
CASSRRGGARGADTQYF
>TRBD1|TRBV5-1|TRBJ2-1|-
TGCGCCAGCAGCCTCGGACAGGTCGTGAATGAGCAGTTCTTC
CASSLGQVVNEQFF
>-|TRBV7-3|TRBJ2-3|-
TGTGCCAGCAGCTTAATGTCTAGCTCAGATACGCAGTATTTT
CASSLMSSSDTQYF
>TRBD2|TRBV7-3|TRBJ2-7|-
TGTGCCAGCAGCTTAGTGGGACTACAGACCTACGAGCAGTACTTC
CASSLVGLQTYEQYF
>-|TRBV24-1|TRBJ2-7|-
TGTGCCACCAGTGATTCCCTTAGCGGCGAGCAGTACTTC
CATSDSLSGEQYF
>-|TRBV7-9|TRBJ2-3|-
TGTGCCAGCAGCTTTACCCGGGTCGAAGATACGCAGTATTTT
CASSFTRVEDTQYF
>TRBD1|TRBV27|TRBJ2-1|-
TGTGCCAGCAGTGCCGGGACAGGGTCCCACTCCACCAGGAATGAGCAGTTCTTC
CASSAGTGSHSTRNEQFF
>-|TRBV9|TRBJ1-3|few
TGTGCCAGCAGCCGCAGTCTTGGAAACACCATATATTTT
CASSRSLGNTIYF
>-|TRBV6-5|TRBJ2-5|-
TGTGCCAGCAGTCCCGGGAGTGAGACCCAGTACTTC
CASSPGSETQYF
>TRBD2|TRBV7-8|TRBJ2-5|once
TGTGCCAGCAGCTCGGGACTAGCGCCCATCCAAGAGACCCAGTACTTC
CASSSGLAPIQETQYF
>TRBD2|TRBV3-1/TRBV3-2|TRBJ2-5|-
TGTGCCAGCAGCCAAGGACTAGCCGTACACGGGACCCAGTACTTC
CASSQGLAVHGTQYF
>TRBD1|TRBV18|TRBJ1-2|few
TGTGCCAGCTCACCAAGGCAGGGGGATGGCTACACCTTC
CASSPRQGDGYTF
>-|TRBV9|TRBJ2-1|-
TGTGCCAGCAGCGTCCGGACTACCCAGAGCTCCTACAATGAGCAGTTCTTC
CASSVRTTQSSYNEQFF
>TRBD2|TRBV7-2|TRBJ2-1|once
TGTGCCAGCACCCGGGTTGGACTAGCGCTTCGGAATGAGCAGTTCTTC
CASTRVGLALRNEQFF
>TRBD1|TRBV18|TRBJ1-4|-
TGTGCCAGCTCATCTCCCCGGACAGGGGGATATTCTAATGAAAAACTGTTTTTT
CASSSPRTGGYSNEKLFF
>-|TRBV5-1|TRBJ2-5|-
TGCGCCAGCAGCTTGGTGGGCTGGGGCGGGATGGAGACCCAGTACTTC
CASSLVGWGGMETQYF
>-|TRBV1|TRBJ1-6|-
-
CTSLAGADSPLHFGNGVHF
>-|TRBV5-6|TRBJ1-2|-
TGTGCCAGCAGCCCGGGGTTCTATGGCTACACCTTC
CASSPGFYGYTF
>TRBD1|TRBV7-8|TRBJ2-7|-
TGTGCCAGCAGACCCCGGACAGGGGCCTCCTACGAGCAGTACTTC
CASRPRTGASYEQYF
>TRBD1|TRBV4-3|TRBJ2-1|-
TGCGCCAGCAGCCAAGACCCCACAGGGGGGAGCTCCTACAATGAGCAGTTCTTC
CASSQDPTGGSSYNEQFF
>-|TRBV9|TRBJ1-4|-
TGTGCCAGCAGCGTAGGGGGTGCAGGGTGGCAGGCTAATGAAAAACTGTTTTTT
CASSVGGAGWQANEKLFF
>-|TRBV3-1/TRBV3-2|TRBJ2-5|-
TGTGCCAGCAGCCCCGGACGGACTTGGGAGACCCAGTACTTC
CASSPGRTWETQYF